This TCR beta chain was retrieved from a study of regulatory T cells in long-lasting Graves disease. Study-wide findings and caveats: Lower TCR diversity was seen in persistent Graves' patients than in newly diagnosed ones. Whereas new patients shared 966 public clonotypes, persistent patients shared more, at a few thousand.

Time point in this sample: persistent/refractory GD, antithyroid drugs over 5 years with positive TRAb. Making the TCR library involved RNA that had been extracted from PBMCs. Building of the TCR beta libraries involved iRepertoire HTBI primers and Arm-PCR of CDR3 regions. TCRdb passed the multiplex PCR reads through MiXCR, listing each CDR3 protein once. The table has about 660,000 distinct CDR3 sequences, around 32% seen once. Comments on this clonotype: The antigen is undetermined.

This material consisted of peripheral blood mononuclear cells (PBMCs), taken when the disease was refractory, from a patient treated with antithyroid drugs. The sequence was collected from a female donor with Graves disease.

The CDR3 protein is CATSRTGGAASSGNTIYF. The CDR3 coding sequence is TGTGCCACCAGCAGGACAGGGGGTGCTGCTAGCTCTGGAAACACCATATATTTT. This rearrangement joins TRBV15 to TRBJ1-3, with 9 bases that match TRBD1. The CDR3 runs to 18 residues. The junction had 9 bases not matched to a gene; V was cut back by 3 bases and J by 0 bases. The germline V gene encodes CDR1 LNHNV and CDR2 YYDKDF (reference sequence).